Detailed here is one TCR beta chain. The antigen is not known. This specimen comes from a study of cytomegalovirus exposure and HLA in healthy donors. Across the study: In terms of ancestry, the Caucasian-associated cluster contained about 80% of the roughly 400 genotyped donors.

The PCR employed 60 Vbeta primers together with 13 Jbeta primers. The protocol was immunoSEQ multiplex PCR, while the TCRdb copy is restricted to in-frame clones and leaves out a portion. The sample has 150,000 to 200,000 clones, roughly 80% seen once. CDR1 and CDR2 from the germline V gene are MRHNA and SNTAGT. The CDR3 has 9 residues. The germline V and J ends were trimmed by 11 bases and 9 bases, with 10 bases remaining between them. Study outcomes and limitations: TCR beta chain V- and J-gene trimming was linked, in a later analysis, to a missense variant in DCLRE1C. Among the most significant clusters, several appeared linked to common viral pathogens in a later analysis. HLA-A and HLA-B allele assignments for most subjects were reportedly predicted accurately using TCR beta sequences.

The origin of this receptor is a boy aged 10-17 years in good health and CMV-seronegative. Sequencing was carried out using PBMCs. This chain connects TRBV6-4 to TRBJ1-2; the D is unclear. The CDR3 DNA sequence: TGTGCCGCCAGACTATGCTACACCTTC. Its translation: CAARLCYTF.